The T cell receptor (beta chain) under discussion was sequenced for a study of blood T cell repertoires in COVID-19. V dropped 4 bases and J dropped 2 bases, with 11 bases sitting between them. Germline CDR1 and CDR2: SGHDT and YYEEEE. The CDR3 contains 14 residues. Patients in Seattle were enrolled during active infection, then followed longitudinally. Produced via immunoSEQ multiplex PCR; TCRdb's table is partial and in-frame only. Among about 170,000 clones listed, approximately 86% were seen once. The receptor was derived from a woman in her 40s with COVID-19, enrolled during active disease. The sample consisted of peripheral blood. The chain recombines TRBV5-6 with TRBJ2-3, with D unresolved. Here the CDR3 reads CASSPRQDTDTQYF. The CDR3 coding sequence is TGTGCCAGCAGCCCCCGCCAGGACACAGATACGCAGTATTTT.